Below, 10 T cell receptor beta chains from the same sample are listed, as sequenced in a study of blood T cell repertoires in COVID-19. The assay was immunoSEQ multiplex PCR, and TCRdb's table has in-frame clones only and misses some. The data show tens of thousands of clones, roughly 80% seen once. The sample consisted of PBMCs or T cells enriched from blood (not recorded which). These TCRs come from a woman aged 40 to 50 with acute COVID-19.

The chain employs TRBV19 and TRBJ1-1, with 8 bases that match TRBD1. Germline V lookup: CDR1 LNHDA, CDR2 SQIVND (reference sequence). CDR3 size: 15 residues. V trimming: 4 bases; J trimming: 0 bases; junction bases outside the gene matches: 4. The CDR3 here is CASSKPTGVNTEAFF. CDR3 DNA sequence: TGTGCCAGTAGTAAACCGACAGGGGTGAACACTGAAGCTTTCTTT.

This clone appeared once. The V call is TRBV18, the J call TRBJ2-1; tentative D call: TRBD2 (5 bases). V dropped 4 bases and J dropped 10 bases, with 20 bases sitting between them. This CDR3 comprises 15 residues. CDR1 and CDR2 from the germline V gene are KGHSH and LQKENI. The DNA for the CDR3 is TGTGCCAGCTCACGCGGCGGTAGCGCCGTCGAGGAGCAGTTCTTC. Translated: CASSRGGSAVEEQFF.

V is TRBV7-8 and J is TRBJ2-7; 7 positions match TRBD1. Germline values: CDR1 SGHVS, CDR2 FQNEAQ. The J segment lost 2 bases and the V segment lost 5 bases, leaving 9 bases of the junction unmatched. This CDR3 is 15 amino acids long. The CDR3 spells CASSDLTGIAYEQYF. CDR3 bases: TGTGCCAGCAGCGACCTGACAGGGATCGCCTACGAGCAGTACTTC. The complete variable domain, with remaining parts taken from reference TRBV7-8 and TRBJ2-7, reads GAGVSQSPRYKVAKRGQDVALRCDPISGHVSLFWYQQALGQGPEFLTYFQNEAQLDKSGLPSDRFFAERPEGSVSTLKIQRTQQEDSAVYLCASSDLTGIAYEQYFGPGTRLTVT.

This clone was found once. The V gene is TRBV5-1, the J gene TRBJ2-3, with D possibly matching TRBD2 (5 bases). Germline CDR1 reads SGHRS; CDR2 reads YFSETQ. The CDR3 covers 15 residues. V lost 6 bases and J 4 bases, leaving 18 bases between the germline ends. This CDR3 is CASKDRTAAADTQYF. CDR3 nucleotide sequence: TGCGCCAGCAAGGATAGGACTGCAGCAGCAGATACGCAGTATTTT.

CDR3 loop: CASSQVGGVREKLFF. CDR3 sequence (DNA): TGTGCCAGCAGCCAAGTTGGCGGGGTTCGGGAAAAACTGTTTTTT. The J gene is TRBJ1-4, the V gene TRBV14; the D is unclear. The germline CDR1 and CDR2 sequences are SGHDN and FVKESK. There are 15 residues in the CDR3. V was clipped by 1 base and J by 8 bases, with 14 bases between them.

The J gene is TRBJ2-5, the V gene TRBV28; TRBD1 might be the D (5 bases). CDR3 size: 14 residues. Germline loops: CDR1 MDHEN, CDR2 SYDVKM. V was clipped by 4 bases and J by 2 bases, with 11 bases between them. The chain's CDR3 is CASSWTNQQETQYF. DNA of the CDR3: TGTGCCAGCAGTTGGACAAACCAACAAGAGACCCAGTACTTC.

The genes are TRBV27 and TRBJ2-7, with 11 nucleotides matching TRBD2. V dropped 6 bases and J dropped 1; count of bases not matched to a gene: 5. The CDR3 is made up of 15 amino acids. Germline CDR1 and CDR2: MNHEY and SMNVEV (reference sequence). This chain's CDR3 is CASSEGTSGSYEQYF. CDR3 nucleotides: TGTGCCAGCAGCGAAGGGACTAGCGGATCCTACGAGCAGTACTTC.

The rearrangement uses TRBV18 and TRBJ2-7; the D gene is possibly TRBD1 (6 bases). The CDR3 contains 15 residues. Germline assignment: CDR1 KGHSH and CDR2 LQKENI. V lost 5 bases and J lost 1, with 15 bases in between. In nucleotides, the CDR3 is TGTGCCAGCTCAGGTCGCGACAGGCCATCCTACGAGCAGTACTTC. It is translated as CASSGRDRPSYEQYF.

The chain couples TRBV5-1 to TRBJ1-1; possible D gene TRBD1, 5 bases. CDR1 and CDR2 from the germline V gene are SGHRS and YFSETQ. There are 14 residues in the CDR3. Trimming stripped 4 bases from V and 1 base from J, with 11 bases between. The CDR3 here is CASSRLGENTEAFF. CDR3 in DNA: TGCGCCAGCAGCCGTTTAGGGGAGAACACTGAAGCTTTCTTT.

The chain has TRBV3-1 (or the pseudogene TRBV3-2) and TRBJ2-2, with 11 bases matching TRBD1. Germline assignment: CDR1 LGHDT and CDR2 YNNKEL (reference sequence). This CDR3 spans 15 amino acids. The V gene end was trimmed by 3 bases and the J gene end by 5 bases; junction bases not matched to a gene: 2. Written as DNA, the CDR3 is TGTGCCAGCAGCCAGGGACAGGGGGTGACCGGGGAGCTGTTTTTT. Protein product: CASSQGQGVTGELFF.